This paragraph covers one TCR beta chain sequence. Produced via immunoSEQ multiplex PCR; TCRdb's table is partial and in-frame only. Of a few hundred thousand clones detected, around nine tenths appear once; the ten largest clones hold over 8.5%. The data are from a study of blood T cell repertoires in COVID-19. The V and J ends lost 5 bases and 4 bases respectively, with 12 bases between them. Germline V gene lookup returns CDR1 MNHEY and CDR2 SMNVEV (reference sequence). This CDR3 spans 14 amino acids. The sample was peripheral blood. The chain has TRBV27 and TRBJ1-3, with TRBD1 as a possible D gene (6 bases). This receptor was taken from a woman in her twenties or thirties with COVID-19, enrolled during active disease. CDR3 coding DNA: TGTGCCAGCAGTAACCCAGGGGAAGGAAACACCATATATTTT. Amino acid sequence: CASSNPGEGNTIYF.